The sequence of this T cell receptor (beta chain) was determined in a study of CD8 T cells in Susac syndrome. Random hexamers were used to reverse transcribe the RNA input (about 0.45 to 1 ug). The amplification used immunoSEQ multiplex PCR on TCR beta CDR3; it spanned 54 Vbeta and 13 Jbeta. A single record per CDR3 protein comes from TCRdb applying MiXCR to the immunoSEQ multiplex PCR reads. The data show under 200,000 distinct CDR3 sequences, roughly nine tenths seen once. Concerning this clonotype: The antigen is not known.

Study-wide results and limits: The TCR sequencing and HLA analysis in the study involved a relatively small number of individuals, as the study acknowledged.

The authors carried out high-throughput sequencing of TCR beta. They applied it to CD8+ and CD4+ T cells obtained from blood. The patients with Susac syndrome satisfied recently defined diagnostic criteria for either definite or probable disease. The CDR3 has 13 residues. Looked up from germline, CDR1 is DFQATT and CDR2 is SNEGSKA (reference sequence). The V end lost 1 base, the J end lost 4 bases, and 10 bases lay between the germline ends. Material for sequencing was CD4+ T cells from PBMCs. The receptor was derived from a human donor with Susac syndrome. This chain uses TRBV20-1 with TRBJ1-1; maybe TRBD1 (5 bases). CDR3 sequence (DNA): TGCAGTGCTAGAGTCCCGGGGGGCACTGAAGCTTTCTTT. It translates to CSARVPGGTEAFF.